This T cell receptor (beta chain) was captured in a study of blood T cell repertoires in COVID-19. Across the study: Italy, Spain and the United States were the sources of the convalescent and acute COVID-19 samples. In each case, the material was cDNA or gDNA derived from T cells, B-cell-depleted T cells, or PBMCs.

CDR1 is DFQATT, CDR2 SNEGSKA, per germline (reference sequence). Trimming cost V 6 bases and J 9 bases; bases outside gene matches: 6. The CDR3 has 11 amino acids. As processed by the authors: Amplification from reference gene primers served as the basis for estimated nucleated cell counts. Assay used: immunoSEQ multiplex PCR; TCRdb lists only in-frame clones, some missing. That table gives V, J and clone size, and the DNA gave D and trimming. Of about 150,000 clones detected, about four fifths appear once; the ten largest clones hold just over 0.55%. What was sequenced was peripheral blood. The clonotype was recovered from a man aged 60 to 69 with acute or convalescent COVID-19. The genes are TRBV20-1 and TRBJ2-3, with 7 bases matching TRBD2. The DNA of the CDR3 is TGCAGTGCGGGGGGAGGGGTGACGCAGTATTTT. Protein product: CSAGGGVTQYF.